This TCR beta chain stems from a study of T-cell reconstitution after alpha-beta-depleted transplantation in children. General study findings and limits: T-cell numbers and diversity, one year after transplant, stemmed largely from T cells that were newly produced.

The CDR3 contains 13 residues. Unmatched junction bases numbered 3, after V lost 10 bases and J lost 1 base. Germline V gene lookup returns CDR1 SGHNT and CDR2 YYREEE (reference sequence). Researchers prepared the TCRbeta library using unique molecular identifiers, the study reports. Each CDR3 protein is one row after TCRdb ran MiXCR on the PCR reads. The repertoire consists of about 260,000 distinct CDR3 sequences, with roughly 8% occurring once and the leading ten covering 5% to 8%. Comment on this clonotype: Its target is not known.

This specimen consisted of PBMCs, mostly from graft donor cells, obtained 180 days after TCRalphabeta/CD19-depleted stem cell transplant. This receptor was taken from a male patient between 5 and 17 years old who had a stem cell transplant for acute lymphoblastic leukemia, so the T cells may come from the graft donor. The chain is built from TRBV5-4 and TRBJ2-7; TRBD1 aligns across 12 bases. The CDR3 here is CAVGQGASYEQYF. The CDR3 DNA reads as TGTGCCGTGGGACAGGGGGCTTCCTACGAGCAGTACTTC.